Each of the 17 T cell receptor beta chains below was sequenced from the same sample in a study of T cells in Graves' hyperthyroidism and ophthalmopathy. Amplified regions were TCR beta CDR3 sequences from RNA transcripts. HTBI primers were used for first-round RT-PCR of the TCR CDR3. TCRdb analysed the multiplex PCR reads with MiXCR anew, one entry per CDR3 protein. The sample includes over 700,000 distinct CDR3 sequences, 38% of them seen just once. Sequencing input: blood. Every receptor here comes from a man between 18 and 35 years old with Graves' hyperthyroidism.

This clonotype has at least ten counts. V is TRBV7-2 and J is TRBJ2-5; 7 bases fit TRBD2. V was clipped by 5 bases and J by 4 bases; unmatched bases: 13. The CDR3 is made up of 16 amino acids. Germline lookup yields CDR1 SGHTA and CDR2 FQGNSA. The CDR3 spells CASSPAGTRGLETQYF. The CDR3 DNA reads TGTGCCAGCAGCCCAGCGGGAACGCGTGGCTTAGAGACCCAGTACTTC.

This clonotype came up a few times. The chain carries TRBV5-1 and TRBJ1-1; D gene uncertain. V was cut by 1 base and J by 1 base, with 11 bases left in between. Germline lookup yields CDR1 SGHRS and CDR2 YFSETQ. The CDR3 extends over 15 amino acids. The CDR3 is CASSLWEKSNTEAFF. CDR3 DNA: TGCGCCAGCAGCTTGTGGGAGAAATCGAACACTGAAGCTTTCTTT.

The rearrangement uses TRBV20-1 and TRBJ1-5; 8 nucleotides match TRBD1. Germline assignment: CDR1 DFQATT and CDR2 SNEGSKA (reference sequence). The CDR3 totals 13 residues. V shed 4 bases, J shed 6 bases, and the junction held 5 bases outside the gene matches. The CDR3 DNA reads as TGCAGTGCTATGGACAGGGAAGGTCAGCCCCAGCATTTT. It codes for CSAMDREGQPQHF.

The chain recombines TRBV19 with TRBJ1-1, with 7 positions matching TRBD1. The ends lost 7 bases at V and 5 bases at J; junction bases unmatched: 19. Germline values: CDR1 LNHDA, CDR2 SQIVND (reference sequence). CDR3 length: 17 amino acids. CDR3 protein: CASTIQGTDFSRTEAFF. In DNA, the CDR3 is TGTGCCAGTACCATCCAAGGGACAGACTTTTCTCGAACTGAAGCTTTCTTT.

This clonotype was seen once. It may be a read error: a sequence one base away is much more abundant. V gene TRBV20-1 combines with J gene TRBJ2-6; TRBD2 is a possible D gene (5 bases). The V end lost 1 base, the J end lost 0 bases, and 13 bases lay between the germline ends. This CDR3 is built from 17 residues. Germline V gene sequence: CDR1 DFQATT, CDR2 SNEGSKA (reference sequence). DNA of the CDR3: TGCAGTGCTAGAGGTGCCGAGGGATCCTCTGGGGCCAACGTCCTGACTTTC. It codes for CSARGAEGSSGANVLTF.

The chain carries TRBV7-3 and TRBJ1-6; D perhaps matches TRBD1 (5 bases). The CDR3 runs 15 residues. Trimming shortened V by 6 bases and J by 6 bases, and 15 bases separated the two germline ends. Germline CDR1 and CDR2: SGHTA and FQGTGA. This chain's CDR3 is CASSLGAGFNSPLHF. The DNA for the CDR3 is TGTGCCAGCAGTTTAGGGGCAGGGTTTAATTCACCCCTCCACTTT.

This clonotype was counted at least ten times. The chain employs TRBV15 and TRBJ1-2; 7 bases fit TRBD1. The germline V gene has CDR1 LNHNV and CDR2 YYDKDF (reference sequence). There are 13 residues in the CDR3. After removal of 3 bases from V and 7 bases from J, the junction contained 5 bases not matched to a gene. CDR3 residues: CATSSTGDRGYTF. The CDR3 DNA reads as TGTGCCACCAGCAGTACAGGGGATCGTGGCTACACCTTC.

This chain connects TRBV5-5 to TRBJ2-2; a possible D gene is TRBD2 (6 bases). Germline CDR1 SGHKS, CDR2 YYEKEE (reference sequence). The CDR3 runs 15 residues. V shed 4 bases and J shed 1 base, with 11 bases lying between them. As DNA, the CDR3 is TGTGCCAGCAGCCGCGGGACGGGGAACACCGGGGAGCTGTTTTTT. The encoded protein is CASSRGTGNTGELFF.

The V and J genes are TRBV20-1 and TRBJ1-5, with D possibly being TRBD1 (6 bases). Germline values: CDR1 DFQATT, CDR2 SNEGSKA (reference sequence). This CDR3 spans 16 amino acids. Trimming left V 7 bases short and J 3 bases short, with 22 bases between. Here the CDR3 reads CSGFPTGTSNNQPQHF. The CDR3 DNA reads as TGCAGTGGTTTTCCAACCGGGACATCGAACAATCAGCCCCAGCATTTT.

The chain links TRBV29-1 to TRBJ2-2; unclear D gene. This CDR3 contains 10 residues. The germline CDR1 and CDR2 sequences are SQVTM and ANQGSEA. V lost 1 base to trimming and J lost 9 bases, with 3 bases between them. The CDR3 DNA reads TGCAGCGTTGAAGGGCGGGAGCTGTTTTTT. Amino acids: CSVEGRELFF.

This clonotype was counted between two and nine times. The chain combines TRBV5-4 with TRBJ2-2, with TRBD1 as a possible D gene (6 bases). This CDR3 spans 16 amino acids. Germline assignment: CDR1 SGHNT and CDR2 YYREEE (reference sequence). V gave up 3 bases and J gave up 6 bases, with 18 bases separating them. The CDR3 loop is CASSWYGQPSAGELFF. The DNA for the CDR3 is TGTGCCAGCAGCTGGTACGGACAGCCCTCCGCCGGGGAGCTGTTTTTT.

A remark on this clonotype: This could be a read error, since a much larger clone is one nucleotide away. The genes are TRBV29-1 and TRBJ1-4, with D possibly matching TRBD1 (5 bases). The germline V gene encodes CDR1 SQVTM and CDR2 ANQGSEA. V dropped 7 bases and J dropped 5 bases, with 11 bases sitting between them. The CDR3 is made up of 12 amino acids. The CDR3 protein is CSAQGQNEKLFF. The CDR3 bases are TGCAGCGCTCAGGGCCAAAATGAAAAACTGTTTTTT.

About this clonotype itself: With a much larger clone just one base away, this may be a read error. The J gene is TRBJ2-2, the V gene TRBV10-3, with TRBD2 as a possible D gene (5 bases). Germline V gene sequence: CDR1 ENHRY, CDR2 SYGVKD. The CDR3 covers 14 residues. The CDR3 bases are TGTGCCATCAGTGAGTCGATGAACACCGGGGAGCCGTTTTTT. It specifies CAISESMNTGEPFF.

This chain's CDR3 is CASSSNSGGETQYF. DNA for the CDR3: TGTGCCAGCAGCTCCAATTCGGGCGGAGAGACCCAGTACTTC. The chain links TRBV11-2 to TRBJ2-5; D is unresolved. Trimming pared 4 bases from V and 4 bases from J, leaving 13 bases between. Germline CDR1 and CDR2: SGHAT and FQNNGV. The CDR3 consists of 14 residues.

Only a few counts were recorded for this clonotype. The genes are TRBV20-1 and TRBJ1-1; D is undetermined. There are 12 residues in the CDR3. Trimming took off 3 bases at V and 1 base at J, with 6 bases between the two ends. The germline V gene encodes CDR1 DFQATT and CDR2 SNEGSKA (reference sequence). CDR3 DNA sequence: TGCAGTGCTAGGCCGGAGAACACTGAAGCTTTCTTT. It specifies CSARPENTEAFF.

The chain recombines TRBV5-1 with TRBJ1-6, with 9 bases fitting TRBD1. Unmatched junction bases numbered 4, after V lost 2 bases and J lost 7 bases. CDR1 and CDR2 from the germline V gene are SGHRS and YFSETQ. The CDR3 totals 15 residues. For the CDR3, the DNA is TGCGCCAGCAGCTTCACCGGGACAGGGAATTCACCCCTCCACTTT. This translates into CASSFTGTGNSPLHF.

Only a few counts were recorded for this clonotype. V and J are TRBV9 and TRBJ1-4, with D tentatively TRBD1 (5 bases). V gave up 3 bases and J gave up 8 bases, with 26 bases separating them. The CDR3 has 18 amino acids. The V gene's germline CDR1 is SGDLS and CDR2 YYNGEE. The CDR3 DNA reads as TGTGCCAGCAGCGCCTCCGGGGGGAGGGGCCGATTGGACGAAAAACTGTTTTTT. Translating gives CASSASGGRGRLDEKLFF.